This is a list of T cell receptor beta chains from one sample in a study of technical replicates of blood from several donors. The method was immunoSEQ multiplex PCR; TCRdb's version includes in-frame clones alone and lacks a portion of them. Of tens of thousands of clones in the sample, 88% were seen once. The specimen was PBMCs. Source of these receptors: a human donor in good health. Some clones in this sample may be carry-over from other donors' samples. CDR3s include the opening cysteine and the closing phenylalanine or tryptophan. The order of the fields is D gene, V gene, J gene, clone size, CDR3 protein, CDR3 DNA. A D gene is named only where the DNA matches it firmly. Not every row has a clone size; where given, it reads once, few, many or a size class.

TRBD2	TRBV7-6	TRBJ2-3	NA	CASSSSKRGASTDTQYF	TGTGCCAGCAGCTCCTCAAAGCGGGGGGCCAGCACAGATACGCAGTATTTT
TRBD1	TRBV18	TRBJ1-5	NA	CASSPPGQGGQPQHF	TGTGCCAGCTCACCCCCGGGACAGGGTGGACAGCCCCAGCATTTT
TRBD1	TRBV19	TRBJ1-1	NA	CASSSRDRGVNTEAFF	TGTGCCAGTAGTTCCCGGGACAGGGGGGTGAACACTGAAGCTTTCTTT
NA	TRBV7-3	TRBJ2-1	NA	CASSIDRSQGQFF	TGTGCCAGCAGCATCGACAGGAGCCAGGGGCAGTTCTTC
TRBD1	TRBV28	TRBJ1-6	NA	CASSSYGTGDSPLHF	TGTGCCAGCAGTTCATACGGGACAGGGGATTCACCCCTCCACTTT
NA	TRBV7-9	TRBJ2-7	NA	CASSLAITGPYEQYF	TGTGCCAGCAGCTTAGCGATTACAGGCCCCTACGAGCAGTACTTC
NA	TRBV7-2	TRBJ2-7	NA	CASSHGSYEQYF	TGTGCCAGCAGTCACGGCTCCTACGAGCAGTACTTC
NA	TRBV9	TRBJ1-1	NA	CASSDRTGKNTEAFF	TGTGCCAGCAGCGACCGGACGGGGAAGAACACTGAAGCTTTCTTT
NA	TRBV4-1	TRBJ1-3	few	CASSQANQGSGNTIYF	TGCGCCAGCAGCCAGGCGAATCAGGGATCTGGAAACACCATATATTTT
TRBD2	TRBV6-6	TRBJ2-1	NA	CASSYGLATYEQFF	TGTGCCAGCAGTTACGGACTAGCCACATATGAGCAGTTCTTC
TRBD2	TRBV6-5	TRBJ2-2	few	CASSYRAGANTGELFF	TGTGCCAGCAGTTACAGGGCGGGAGCCAACACCGGGGAGCTGTTTTTT
NA	TRBV7-2	TRBJ2-5	NA	CASSSPVVGAILEETQYF	TGTGCCAGCAGCTCCCCGGTGGTGGGAGCCATTTTAGAAGAGACCCAGTACTTC
TRBD1	TRBV18	TRBJ1-2	NA	CASSPRGGDSYGYTF	TGTGCCAGCTCACCACGCGGAGGGGACAGCTATGGCTACACCTTC
NA	TRBV5-4	TRBJ2-2	NA	CASSSGTPNTGELFF	TGTGCCAGCAGCTCCGGGACTCCTAACACCGGGGAGCTGTTTTTT
NA	TRBV4-3	TRBJ1-1	NA	CASSPAAGRMTEAFF	TGCGCCAGCAGCCCAGCCGCGGGGCGGATGACTGAAGCTTTCTTT
TRBD1	TRBV7-9	TRBJ1-2	NA	CASSRGTGGLVDGYTF	TGTGCCAGCAGCCGCGGGACAGGGGGATTAGTGGATGGCTACACCTTC
NA	TRBV4-1	TRBJ1-1	NA	CASSHPFRGNTEAFF	TGCGCCAGCAGCCACCCCTTCCGGGGGAACACTGAAGCTTTCTTT
NA	TRBV5-1	TRBJ1-1	NA	CASSLDTNTEAFF	TGCGCCAGCAGCTTGGACACGAACACTGAAGCTTTCTTT
NA	TRBV11-3	TRBJ1-3	NA	CASSLVSDRRTGNTIYF	TGTGCCAGCAGCTTAGTTTCCGACAGGAGAACTGGAAACACCATATATTTT
NA	TRBV4-2	TRBJ2-3	NA	CASSQDSPADTQYF	TGTGCCAGCAGCCAAGATTCCCCGGCAGATACGCAGTATTTT
TRBD1	TRBV5-1	TRBJ2-7	NA	CASAGDRVQDEQYF	TGCGCCAGCGCCGGCGACAGGGTCCAGGACGAGCAGTACTTC
NA	TRBV5-8	TRBJ1-4	few	CASSLMTAQNEKLFF	TGTGCCAGCAGCTTGATGACAGCCCAAAATGAAAAACTGTTTTTT
TRBD1	TRBV29-1	TRBJ2-7	NA	CSVDLYRGSEQYF	TGCAGCGTTGATTTGTACAGGGGCTCCGAGCAGTACTTC
NA	TRBV4-3	TRBJ2-3	NA	CASSLGASSTDTQYF	TGCGCCAGCAGCCTGGGGGCTAGCTCCACAGATACGCAGTATTTT
NA	TRBV6-5	TRBJ1-2	NA	CASRRDSNYGYTF	TGTGCCAGCAGACGCGACAGCAACTATGGCTACACCTTC
NA	TRBV6-5	TRBJ2-7	NA	CASSYSSGNEQYF	TGTGCCAGCAGTTACTCATCGGGGAACGAGCAGTACTTC
TRBD1	TRBV15	TRBJ1-2	NA	CATSRETGGHYGYTF	TGTGCCACCAGCAGAGAGACAGGGGGCCACTATGGCTACACCTTC
TRBD2	TRBV4-1	TRBJ2-7	NA	CASSSWTSGSYEQYF	TGCGCCAGCAGCTCCTGGACTAGCGGGAGCTACGAGCAGTACTTC
NA	TRBV11-2	TRBJ1-6	few	CASSLGEGGNSPLHF	TGTGCCAGCAGCTTGGGGGAAGGAGGGAATTCACCCCTCCACTTT
NA	TRBV7-8	TRBJ2-7	NA	CASSPSNEQYF	TGTGCCAGCAGCCCAAGCAACGAGCAGTACTTC
NA	TRBV29-1	TRBJ2-2	NA	CSAEVQGAGTGELFF	TGCAGCGCCGAGGTACAGGGCGCGGGCACCGGGGAGCTGTTTTTT
TRBD1	TRBV4-3	TRBJ1-2	NA	CASSPQIGQGLSYGYTF	TGCGCCAGCAGCCCACAAATTGGACAGGGGTTGAGCTATGGCTACACCTTC
TRBD2	TRBV18	TRBJ2-7	NA	CASSRPGLASYEQYF	TGTGCCAGCTCGCGGCCGGGACTAGCCTCCTACGAGCAGTACTTC
NA	TRBV10-3	TRBJ2-2	NA	CAISESDSTGELFF	TGTGCCATCAGTGAGTCGGACAGCACCGGGGAGCTGTTTTTT
NA	TRBV30	TRBJ1-1	NA	CAWRRGFEAFF	TGTGCCTGGAGGAGGGGGTTTGAAGCTTTCTTT
NA	TRBV19	TRBJ1-2	NA	CASSTGYGYTF	TGTGCCAGTAGTACGGGCTATGGCTACACCTTC
NA	TRBV9	TRBJ1-1	once	CASSVGSHERGRNTEAFF	TGTGCCAGCAGCGTAGGGTCCCACGAAAGGGGCCGGAACACTGAAGCTTTCTTT
NA	TRBV5-4	TRBJ1-1	NA	CASSFQRGTEAFF	TGTGCCAGCAGCTTTCAGAGAGGCACTGAAGCTTTCTTT
TRBD1	TRBV6-6	TRBJ2-7	NA	CASSYNPGTGPREQYF	TGTGCCAGCAGTTACAACCCCGGGACAGGTCCGCGCGAGCAGTACTTC
TRBD2	TRBV10-1	TRBJ2-7	NA	CASISGLAGDYEQYF	TGCGCCAGCATATCTGGCCTAGCGGGAGACTACGAGCAGTACTTC
TRBD2	TRBV4-3	TRBJ2-7	NA	CASSQDHGRAAEQYF	TGCGCCAGCAGCCAAGATCACGGGAGGGCGGCCGAGCAGTACTTC
NA	TRBV11-2	TRBJ1-1	NA	CASSRGVMNTEAFF	TGTGCCAGCAGCCGCGGGGTAATGAACACTGAAGCTTTCTTT
NA	TRBV19	TRBJ2-1	once	CASSLNRGSIEQFF	TGTGCCAGTAGTTTAAACCGGGGGTCTATTGAGCAGTTCTTC
NA	TRBV6-6	TRBJ1-6	few	CASSPYASSYNSPLHF	TGTGCCAGCAGTCCCTATGCGAGCTCCTATAATTCACCCCTCCACTTT
TRBD1	TRBV5-1	TRBJ1-6	NA	CASSLAGGDRADSPLHF	TGCGCCAGCAGCTTGGCCGGTGGGGACAGGGCAGATTCACCCCTCCACTTT
NA	TRBV25-1	TRBJ2-5	NA	CASSESGLRETQYF	TGTGCCAGCAGTGAATCGGGTCTTAGGGAGACCCAGTACTTC
NA	TRBV10-3	TRBJ1-4	NA	CASRAGEKLFF	TGTGCCTCCAGGGCCGGTGAAAAACTGTTTTTT
TRBD2	TRBV6-6	TRBJ2-2	NA	CASSYLRGDTGELFF	TGTGCCAGCAGTTACCTGCGGGGGGACACCGGGGAGCTGTTTTTT
NA	TRBV21-1	TRBJ1-6	once	CAKRHWDRGSPLHF	TGTGCCAAGCGACATTGGGACAGGGGTTCACCCCTCCACTTT
TRBD2	TRBV29-1	TRBJ2-1	NA	CSVPGGSWDEQFF	TGCAGCGTTCCTGGCGGGAGCTGGGATGAGCAGTTCTTC
NA	TRBV18	TRBJ1-1	NA	CASSQGENTEAFF	TGTGCCAGCTCACAAGGGGAGAACACTGAAGCTTTCTTT
TRBD1	TRBV18	TRBJ1-2	NA	CASSRDRVDLSNYGYTF	TGTGCCAGCTCACGGGACAGGGTTGACCTTTCTAACTATGGCTACACCTTC
TRBD2	TRBV13	TRBJ2-7	NA	CASSSEGTISYEQYF	TGTGCCAGCAGCTCTGAAGGGACTATCTCCTACGAGCAGTACTTC